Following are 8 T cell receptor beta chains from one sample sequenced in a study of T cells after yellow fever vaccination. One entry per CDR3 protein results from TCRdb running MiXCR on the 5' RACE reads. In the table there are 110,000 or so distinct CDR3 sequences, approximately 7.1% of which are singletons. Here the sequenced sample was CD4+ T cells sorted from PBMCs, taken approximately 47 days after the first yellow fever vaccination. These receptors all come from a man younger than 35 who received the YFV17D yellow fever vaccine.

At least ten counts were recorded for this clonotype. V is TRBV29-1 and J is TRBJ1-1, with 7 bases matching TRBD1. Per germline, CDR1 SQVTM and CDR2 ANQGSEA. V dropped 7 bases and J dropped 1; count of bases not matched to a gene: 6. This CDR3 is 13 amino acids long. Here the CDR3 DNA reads TGCAGCGGGGCTGGACAGGAGAACACTGAAGCTTTCTTT. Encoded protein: CSGAGQENTEAFF. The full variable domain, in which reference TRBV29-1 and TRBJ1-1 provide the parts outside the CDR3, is SAVISQKPSRDICQRGTSLTIQCQVDSQVTMMFWYRQQPGQSLTLIATANQGSEATYESGFVIDKFPISRPNLTFSTLTVSNMSPEDSSIYLCSGAGQENTEAFFGQGTRLTVV.

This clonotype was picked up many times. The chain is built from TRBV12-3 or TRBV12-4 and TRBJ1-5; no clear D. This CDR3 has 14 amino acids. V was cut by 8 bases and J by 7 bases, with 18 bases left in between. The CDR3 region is CASGLAGEFQPQHF. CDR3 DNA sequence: TGTGCCAGCGGATTGGCCGGGGAGTTCCAGCCCCAGCATTTT.

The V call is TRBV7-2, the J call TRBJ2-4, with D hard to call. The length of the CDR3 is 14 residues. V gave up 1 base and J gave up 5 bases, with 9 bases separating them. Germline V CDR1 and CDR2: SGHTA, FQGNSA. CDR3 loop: CASSLGGTQNIQYF. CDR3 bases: TGTGCCAGCAGCTTAGGGGGAACCCAAAACATTCAGTACTTC.

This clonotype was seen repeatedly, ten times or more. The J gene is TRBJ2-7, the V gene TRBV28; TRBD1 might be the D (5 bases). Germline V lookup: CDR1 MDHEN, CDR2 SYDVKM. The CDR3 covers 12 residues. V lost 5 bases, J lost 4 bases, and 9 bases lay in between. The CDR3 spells CASSQTAYEQYV. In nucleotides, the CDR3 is TGTGCCAGCAGTCAGACAGCATACGAGCAGTACGTC.

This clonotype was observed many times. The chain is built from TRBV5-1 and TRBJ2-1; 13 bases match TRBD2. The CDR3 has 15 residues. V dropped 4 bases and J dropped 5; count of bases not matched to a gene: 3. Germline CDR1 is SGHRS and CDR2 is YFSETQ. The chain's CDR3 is CASSGLAGAHNEQFF. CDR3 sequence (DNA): TGCGCCAGCAGCGGACTAGCGGGGGCCCACAATGAGCAGTTCTTC.

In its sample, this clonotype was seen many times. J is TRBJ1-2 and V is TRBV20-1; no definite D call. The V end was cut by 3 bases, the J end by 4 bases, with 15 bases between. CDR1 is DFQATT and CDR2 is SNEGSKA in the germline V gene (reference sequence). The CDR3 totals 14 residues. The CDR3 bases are TGCAGTGCTAGGGTTCGGGAAGGAGGCTATGGCTACACCTTC. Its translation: CSARVREGGYGYTF.

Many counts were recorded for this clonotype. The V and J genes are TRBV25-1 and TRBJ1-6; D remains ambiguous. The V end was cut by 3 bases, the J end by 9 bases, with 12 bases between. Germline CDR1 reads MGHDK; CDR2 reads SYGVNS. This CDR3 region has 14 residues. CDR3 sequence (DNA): TGTGCCAGCAGTGAGTCGGGATACTCTTCACCCCTCCACTTT. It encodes CASSESGYSSPLHF.

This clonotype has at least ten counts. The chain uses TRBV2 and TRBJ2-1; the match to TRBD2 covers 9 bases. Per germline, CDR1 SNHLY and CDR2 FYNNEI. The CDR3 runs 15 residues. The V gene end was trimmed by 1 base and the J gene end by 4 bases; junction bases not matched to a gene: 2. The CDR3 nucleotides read TGTGCCAGCAGTGAAGGGCGGGGGGGGTACAATGAGCAGTTCTTC. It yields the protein CASSEGRGGYNEQFF.